This TCR beta chain was sequenced during a study of shared clonotypes between healthy human individuals. Study context: Used for every donor were three CD4 naive, three CD4 memory, two CD8 naive and one CD8 memory plate. Overall study findings and caveats: Genetic and exposure-history diversity was limited by the small donor number.

Remarks on this clone: Its antigen is as yet unknown. The junction shows a germline mismatch at one end, possibly a read error.

Using immunoSEQ multiplex PCR, the repertoire was profiled, and TCRdb retains in-frame clones only, with some absent. The table has 1,500,000 or so clones, 98% to 99% seen once; the top ten hold approximately 0.4%. The CDR3 is 14 residues long. Per the germline V gene, CDR1 is PRHDT and CDR2 is FYEKMQ (reference sequence). This chain uses TRBV13 with TRBJ2-5; 7 nucleotides line up with TRBD2. This receptor was taken from a man aged 25 to 40 in good health. The sample consisted of naive CD4+ T cells sorted from blood. The subset denotes: CD45RA+ positively selected. CDR3 in amino acids: CASSLGTTVQTQYF. The DNA of the CDR3 is TGTGCCAGCAGCCTAGGGACTACCGTGCAAACCCAGTACTTC.